This T cell receptor (beta chain) was sequenced in a study of T cell responses to AZD1222 COVID-19 vaccine. As regards this clone: Its cognate antigen is unknown.

Doses given second, at about 4 or about 12 weeks, were pooled. General study results and limits: Mapped onto spike, vaccine-associated CD4 TCRs spanned it and were dominant at 160-218 and 743-854. Just 5 or 6 AZD1222 recipients tested seropositive at baseline. Clonal diversity was possibly underestimated, and white British individuals and females predominated among donors.

Assay used: immunoSEQ multiplex PCR; TCRdb lists only in-frame clones, some missing. Among more than 120,000 clones listed, roughly 86% were seen once. Germline V gene lookup returns CDR1 LNHDA and CDR2 SQIVND (reference sequence). V was cut by 4 bases and J by 0 bases, with 8 bases left in between. This CDR3 contains 14 residues. The chain recombines TRBV19 with TRBJ2-3, with unresolved D. The receptor was derived from an adult who received the AZD1222 COVID-19 vaccine. Sequencing used peripheral blood, obtained 28 days after the second AZD1222 dose. The CDR3 nucleotides read TGTGCCAGTAGTACCTTAGTTAGCACAGATACGCAGTATTTT. It specifies CASSTLVSTDTQYF. Full variable domain (outside the CDR3, taken from reference TRBV19 and TRBJ2-3): DGGITQSPKYLFRKEGQNVTLSCEQNLNHDAMYWYRQDPGQGLRLIYYSQIVNDFQKGDIAEGYSVSREKKESFPLTVTSAQKNPTAFYLCASSTLVSTDTQYFGPGTRLTVL.